The subject of this entry is one TCR beta chain. The data were obtained in a study of T cell changes during pregnancy in multiple sclerosis. The assay was immunoSEQ multiplex PCR, and TCRdb's table has in-frame clones only and misses some. The top ten hold roughly 0.35% of the sample, which has approximately 60,000 clones, around 93% seen once. Germline values: CDR1 SGDLS, CDR2 YYNGEE. CDR3 length: 14 residues. J gave up 2 bases and V 6 bases, and 3 bases lay outside the gene matches. The sample consisted of CD4+ T cells from peripheral blood mononuclear cells, taken before pregnancy. The TCR was taken from a female donor with multiple sclerosis, enrolled in a pregnancy study. The chain couples TRBV9 to TRBJ2-3, with 10 positions matching TRBD2. This chain's CDR3 is CASNLAGVTDTQYF. The CDR3 DNA sequence: TGTGCCAGCAACCTAGCGGGAGTCACAGATACGCAGTATTTT.